The source of this T cell receptor (beta chain) is a study of T cells in localized non-small cell lung cancer. Study-wide results and caveats: Among blood samples, higher T cell density accompanied longer overall survival. Uninvolved adjacent lung had higher T cell clonality than tumor and all other tissues. There were a median roughly 61 of the top 100 tumor clones appearing in adjacent lung. Because only a single region of the tumor was sequenced, heterogeneity remains possible.

Measured with immunoSEQ multiplex PCR; TCRdb has only the in-frame clones, and not every one. The sample holds about 34,000 clones, around nine tenths seen once. This CDR3 is 13 amino acids long. CDR1 GTSNPN and CDR2 SVGIG come from the germline V gene (reference sequence). V lost 4 bases to trimming and J lost 8 bases, with 17 bases between them. On this clone itself: Its antigen is as yet unknown.

The clonotype originates from a woman between 40 and 69 years old with stage I lung adenocarcinoma. V and J are TRBV30 and TRBJ1-1; D is perhaps TRBD1 (5 bases). Here the sequenced sample was peripheral blood, taken before any cancer treatment. In DNA form, the CDR3 reads TGTGCCTGGAAAGAGCCGGGGCGACTGGAAGCTTTCTTT. Encoded protein: CAWKEPGRLEAFF.